These 30 T cell receptor beta chains originate from one sample sequenced in a study of cytomegalovirus exposure and HLA in healthy donors. Both 60 Vbeta primers and 13 Jbeta primers went into the PCR. Repertoires were generated with immunoSEQ multiplex PCR, while TCRdb's copy carries only in-frame clones and drops some. Of over 110,000 clones detected, approximately 80% appear once; the ten largest clones hold roughly 6%. Sequencing was performed on PBMCs. The receptors here all came from a woman aged 35 to 49 in good health and CMV-seropositive.

The V and J genes are TRBV25-1 and TRBJ1-5, with a tentative D call TRBD1 (6 bases). CDR3 length equals 14 residues. Trimming removed 3 bases at V and 1 base at J, with 7 bases between. Germline-derived CDR1 and CDR2 are MGHDK and SYGVNS. CDR3 residues: CASSEDRSNQPQHF. The DNA for the CDR3 is TGTGCCAGCAGTGAGGACAGAAGCAATCAGCCCCAGCATTTT.

This chain joins TRBV29-1 and TRBJ1-1, with 11 positions matching TRBD1. The CDR3 covers 15 residues. Germline lookup yields CDR1 SQVTM and CDR2 ANQGSEA. V lost 1 base and J lost 1; bases outside the gene matches: 2. CDR3 sequence: CSVEGTGGANTEAFF. CDR3 in DNA: TGCAGCGTTGAAGGGACAGGGGGCGCGAACACTGAAGCTTTCTTT. Together with reference TRBV29-1 and TRBJ1-1, the CDR3 gives the full variable domain: SAVISQKPSRDICQRGTSLTIQCQVDSQVTMMFWYRQQPGQSLTLIATANQGSEATYESGFVIDKFPISRPNLTFSTLTVSNMSPEDSSIYLCSVEGTGGANTEAFFGQGTRLTVV.

The DNA of the CDR3 is TGTGCCAGTACCCCTCGGAGCGGAAACACCGGGGAGCTGTTTTTT. Translating it yields CASTPRSGNTGELFF. V is TRBV19 and J is TRBJ2-2, with D maybe TRBD2 (5 bases). Germline CDR1 is LNHDA and CDR2 is SQIVND (reference sequence). V was clipped by 7 bases and J by 2 bases, with 14 bases between them. CDR3 length: 15 amino acids.

This clone was counted a few times. This chain links TRBV6-6 with TRBJ2-2; 9 nucleotides align to TRBD1. CDR1 MNHNY and CDR2 SVGAGI come from the germline V gene (reference sequence). The length of the CDR3 is 16 residues. Losses at the gene ends were 6 bases for V and 1 base for J; bases not matched to a gene: 6. The CDR3 DNA follows: TGTGCCAGCAGGAGGACGACAGGGGGGAACACCGGGGAGCTGTTTTTT. Amino acids: CASRRTTGGNTGELFF.

This chain connects TRBV5-1 to TRBJ2-5; 15 positions agree with TRBD2. With V trimmed by 3 bases and J by 4 bases, 1 base remained unmatched. Germline-derived CDR1 and CDR2 are SGHRS and YFSETQ. This CDR3 contains 15 residues. For the CDR3, the DNA is TGCGCCAGCAGCTCGGGACTAGCGGGAGGAGAGACCCAGTACTTC. Protein sequence: CASSSGLAGGETQYF. The whole variable domain, filled in from reference TRBV5-1 and TRBJ2-5, reads KAGVTQTPRYLIKTRGQQVTLSCSPISGHRSVSWYQQTPGQGLQFLFEYFSETQRNKGNFPGRFSGRQFSNSRSEMNVSTLELGDSALYLCASSSGLAGGETQYFGPGTRLLVL.

V gene TRBV11-1 combines with J gene TRBJ2-1; a possible D gene is TRBD1 (6 bases). CDR1 is SGHAT and CDR2 is FQDESV in the germline V gene (reference sequence). The CDR3 is made up of 16 amino acids. V shed 5 bases and J shed 1 base, with 15 bases lying between them. CDR3 residues: CASSLHRVSSYNEQFF. DNA of the CDR3: TGTGCCAGCAGCCTCCACAGGGTCTCTTCCTACAATGAGCAGTTCTTC.

V is TRBV5-5 and J is TRBJ1-4, with D possibly being TRBD1 (5 bases). Trimming took off 4 bases at V and 7 bases at J, with 20 bases between the two ends. The CDR3 is made up of 16 amino acids. From germline, CDR1 is SGHKS and CDR2 YYEKEE (reference sequence). The CDR3 region is CASSPGWGRAVEKLFF. CDR3 sequence (DNA): TGTGCCAGCAGCCCCGGGTGGGGCAGGGCCGTTGAAAAACTGTTTTTT.

The chain links TRBV10-3 to TRBJ1-3; 9 nucleotides line up with TRBD1. The germline gives CDR1 ENHRY, CDR2 SYGVKD. The CDR3 contains 14 residues. V trimming: 10 bases; J trimming: 3 bases; junction bases outside the gene matches: 7. The CDR3 here is CATGADRGGNTIYF. As DNA, the CDR3 is TGTGCCACCGGGGCGGACAGGGGTGGAAACACCATATATTTT.

The chain carries TRBV9 and TRBJ1-1; 8 nucleotides match TRBD1. The CDR3 consists of 15 residues. With 1 base clipped from V and 8 bases from J, the junction kept 10 bases outside the gene matches. Germline values: CDR1 SGDLS, CDR2 YYNGEE. Written as DNA, the CDR3 is TGTGCCAGCAGCGTATCCGACAGGGGAATTTCCGAAGCTTTCTTT. Its translation: CASSVSDRGISEAFF.

This clone was observed a handful of times. V and J are TRBV28 and TRBJ2-5; the D gene is possibly TRBD1 (6 bases). The germline V gene encodes CDR1 MDHEN and CDR2 SYDVKM. Trimming stripped 3 bases from V and 4 bases from J, with 12 bases between. This CDR3 region has 14 residues. CDR3 nucleotide sequence: TGTGCCAGCAGTTTGGCAGGGGTCGGAGAGACCCAGTACTTC. This gives the protein CASSLAGVGETQYF.

V usage is TRBV4-1 and J usage is TRBJ2-5; 8 nucleotides line up with TRBD2. Trimming at V came to 3 bases and at J to 12 bases, leaving 9 bases not matched to a gene. Germline V gene lookup returns CDR1 MGHRA and CDR2 YSYEKL. The CDR3 runs to 13 residues. The CDR3 loop is CASSHLERGSKYF. DNA for the CDR3: TGCGCCAGCAGCCACCTTGAGCGGGGGTCTAAGTACTTC.

The chain links TRBV9 to TRBJ2-3, with D unclear. The V gene lost 0 bases and the J gene lost 12 bases, with 11 bases spanning the gap. The CDR3 length is 12 residues. Germline CDR1 and CDR2: SGDLS and YYNGEE. This chain's CDR3 is CASSVGGGGQYF. The CDR3 DNA follows: TGTGCCAGCAGCGTAGGAGGCGGTGGTCAGTATTTT.

V and J are TRBV18 and TRBJ2-3, with D tentatively TRBD2 (6 bases). Germline V CDR1 and CDR2: KGHSH, LQKENI. The V gene lost 5 bases and the J gene lost 0 bases, with 9 bases spanning the gap. This CDR3 contains 14 residues. The CDR3 coding sequence is TGTGCCAGCTCAGGAGGGGTAAGCACAGATACGCAGTATTTT. The encoded protein is CASSGGVSTDTQYF.

The chain has TRBV7-8 and TRBJ2-5, with TRBD2 matching over 13 bases. This CDR3 is built from 16 residues. With V trimmed by 5 bases and J by 1 base, 4 bases remained unmatched. Germline V lookup: CDR1 SGHVS, CDR2 FQNEAQ. This CDR3 is CASSGRLAGGQETQYF. CDR3 nucleotides: TGTGCCAGCAGCGGCAGACTAGCGGGAGGCCAAGAGACCCAGTACTTC.

This clone was seen only once. This same CDR3 is encoded by further DNA sequences in the sample. V gene TRBV18 combines with J gene TRBJ2-5, with 9 bases aligning to TRBD1. This CDR3 is 14 amino acids long. The V and J ends lost 4 bases and 5 bases, in that order; junction bases with no gene match: 5. Per germline, CDR1 KGHSH and CDR2 LQKENI. CDR3 amino acids: CASSLNRGQETQYF. CDR3 DNA sequence: TGTGCCAGCTCACTAAACAGGGGGCAGGAGACCCAGTACTTC. The variable domain in full, with the rest retrieved from reference TRBV18 and TRBJ2-5, is NAGVMQNPRHLVRRRGQEARLRCSPMKGHSHVYWYRQLPEEGLKFMVYLQKENIIDESGMPKERFSAEFPKEGPSILRIQQVVRGDSAAYFCASSLNRGQETQYFGPGTRLLVL.

This chain links TRBV18 with TRBJ1-6; D is perhaps TRBD1 (6 bases). The V end lost 4 bases, the J end lost 7 bases, and 11 bases lay between the germline ends. This CDR3 region has 14 residues. The V gene's germline CDR1 is KGHSH and CDR2 LQKENI. In nucleotides, the CDR3 is TGTGCCAGCTCACAGCAGGGGCGAAATTCACCCCTCCACTTT. The encoded protein is CASSQQGRNSPLHF. The variable domain in full, with the rest retrieved from reference TRBV18 and TRBJ1-6, is NAGVMQNPRHLVRRRGQEARLRCSPMKGHSHVYWYRQLPEEGLKFMVYLQKENIIDESGMPKERFSAEFPKEGPSILRIQQVVRGDSAAYFCASSQQGRNSPLHFGNGTRLTVT.

The chain has TRBV29-1 and TRBJ2-5; the match to TRBD1 covers 7 bases. V shed 0 bases, J shed 3 bases, and the junction held 1 base outside the gene matches. The CDR3 has 13 residues. Germline V gene sequence: CDR1 SQVTM, CDR2 ANQGSEA. The CDR3 DNA is TGCAGCGTTGAAGACAGGGGGAAAGAGACCCAGTACTTC. Encoded protein: CSVEDRGKETQYF.

The chain uses TRBV27 and TRBJ2-7; D uncertain. The V end was cut by 4 bases, the J end by 2 bases, with 18 bases between. The CDR3 runs 16 residues. Germline V gene lookup returns CDR1 MNHEY and CDR2 SMNVEV (reference sequence). CDR3 protein: CASSSHLQVNPYEQYF. The CDR3 nucleotides read TGTGCCAGCAGTTCGCACCTTCAGGTGAATCCCTACGAGCAGTACTTC.

This sequence joins TRBV6-5 and TRBJ1-4, with D perhaps matching TRBD1 (6 bases). Trimming removed 5 bases from V and 0 bases from J, with 10 bases in between. CDR3 length: 15 amino acids. Germline lookup yields CDR1 MNHEY and CDR2 SVGAGI. Here the CDR3 DNA reads TGTGCCAGCAGTCAACAGGGTACAACTAATGAAAAACTGTTTTTT. It yields the protein CASSQQGTTNEKLFF.

This clone was found a few times. The genes are TRBV6-1 and TRBJ2-2; D remains ambiguous. CDR3 length: 14 amino acids. Germline assignment: CDR1 MNHNS and CDR2 SASEGT. The V end was cut by 5 bases, the J end by 1 base, with 8 bases between. The CDR3 DNA reads as TGTGCCAGCAGTCCGTACGGGAACACCGGGGAGCTGTTTTTT. Its protein product is CASSPYGNTGELFF.

The chain joins TRBV5-1 to TRBJ2-3; the D is unclear. Per germline, CDR1 SGHRS and CDR2 YFSETQ. There are 14 residues in the CDR3. Trimming stripped 2 bases from V and 3 bases from J, with 10 bases between. CDR3 DNA: TGCGCCAGCAGCTTCGACTCTCAAACAGATACGCAGTATTTT. Its translation: CASSFDSQTDTQYF.

The chain is built from TRBV7-2 and TRBJ2-5; 8 nucleotides align to TRBD2. V gave up 3 bases and J gave up 5 bases; unmatched junction bases: 5. Germline CDR1 reads SGHTA; CDR2 reads FQGNSA. The CDR3 spans 14 residues. CDR3 protein: CASSLAGGGETQYF. CDR3 nucleotide sequence: TGTGCCAGCAGCTTGGCGGGAGGAGGGGAGACCCAGTACTTC.

The V gene is TRBV7-9, the J gene TRBJ1-2, with a weak D call TRBD1 (6 bases). Trimming left V 5 bases short and J 4 bases short, with 17 bases between. Looked up from germline, CDR1 is SEHNR and CDR2 is FQNEAQ (reference sequence). The CDR3 consists of 15 residues. CDR3: CASSEIRGSIYGYTF. The CDR3 DNA reads TGTGCCAGCAGCGAAATCAGGGGATCAATCTATGGCTACACCTTC.

Concerning this clone: At one end, the junction sequence differs from germline, possibly due to a read error. This rearrangement joins TRBV15 to TRBJ2-7; no definite D call. This CDR3 comprises 11 residues. Germline V gene sequence: CDR1 LNHNV, CDR2 YYDKDF (reference sequence). The chain's CDR3 is CATSRDGPHFF. CDR3 DNA: TGTGCCACCAGCAGAGATGGCCCCCATTTCTTC.

The chain uses TRBV5-1 and TRBJ2-3; 14 bases are shared with TRBD2. Germline V lookup: CDR1 SGHRS, CDR2 YFSETQ. This CDR3 is 16 amino acids long. Trimming at V came to 6 bases and at J to 4 bases, leaving 7 bases not matched to a gene. CDR3 DNA sequence: TGCGCCAGCAAAACGGGACTAGCGGGAGTCGCAGATACGCAGTATTTT. It encodes CASKTGLAGVADTQYF. Complete variable domain (other parts from reference TRBV5-1 and TRBJ2-3): KAGVTQTPRYLIKTRGQQVTLSCSPISGHRSVSWYQQTPGQGLQFLFEYFSETQRNKGNFPGRFSGRQFSNSRSEMNVSTLELGDSALYLCASKTGLAGVADTQYFGPGTRLTVL.

The V gene is TRBV19, the J gene TRBJ1-6; 7 nucleotides align to TRBD1. Germline lookup yields CDR1 LNHDA and CDR2 SQIVND (reference sequence). This CDR3 contains 18 residues. Germline trimming cut 4 bases from V and 0 bases from J; bases unmatched to any gene: 9. The CDR3: CASSNRQGTYSYNSPLHF. The CDR3 DNA is TGTGCCAGTAGTAACCGACAGGGTACCTACTCCTATAATTCACCCCTCCACTTT.

The CDR3 coding sequence is TGCGCCAGCAGCCGAGGGGGCACGAACACTGAAGCTTTCTTT. Its translation is CASSRGGTNTEAFF. V and J are TRBV5-1 and TRBJ1-1; 7 nucleotides match TRBD1. From germline, CDR1 is SGHRS and CDR2 YFSETQ. CDR3 length equals 14 residues. J was trimmed by 1 base and V by 4 bases; bases with no gene match: 4.

The chain employs TRBV18 and TRBJ1-2, with 7 bases identical to TRBD1. The V segment lost 3 bases and the J segment 4 bases; nucleotides outside the gene matches: 5. In germline, CDR1 is KGHSH, CDR2 LQKENI. The CDR3 is made up of 14 amino acids. Here the CDR3 DNA reads TGTGCCAGCTCACCGGGACAGACCTTCTATGGCTACACCTTC. It is translated as CASSPGQTFYGYTF.

The sample holds one count of this clone. The rearrangement joins TRBV5-1 to TRBJ2-1; 11 nucleotides align to TRBD2. The J segment lost 9 bases and the V segment lost 4 bases, leaving 18 bases of the junction unmatched. Germline loops: CDR1 SGHRS, CDR2 YFSETQ. The CDR3 length is 18 residues. The CDR3 is CASSGRRLIAGGDREQFF. The CDR3 DNA reads TGCGCCAGCAGCGGCAGACGCCTAATAGCGGGAGGGGATCGTGAGCAGTTCTTC.

Comment on this clone: One junction end does not reproduce the germline sequence, and a read error may be involved. V is TRBV7-9 and J is TRBJ2-4; TRBD2 matches 10 bases. The CDR3 length is 16 residues. The germline CDR1 and CDR2 sequences are SEHNR and FQNEAQ (reference sequence). This CDR3 is CASSAASGRGENIQYF. CDR3 nucleotide sequence: TGTGCTAGCAGCGCCGCTAGCGGGAGAGGGGAAAACATTCAGTACTTC. Looking up the rest from reference TRBV7-9 and TRBJ2-4 gives the full variable domain: DTGVSQNPRHKITKRGQNVTFRCDPISEHNRLYWYRQTLGQGPEFLTYFQNEAQLEKSRLLSDRFSAERPKGSFSTLEIQRTEQGDSAMYLCASSAASGRGENIQYFGAGTRLSVL.